The subject of this entry is one TCR delta chain. Mismatch with germline at one junction end may stem from a read error. This CDR3 has 18 residues. CDR1 GEAIGNYY and CDR2 EKD come from the germline V gene. This sample was included in a study of gamma-delta chains in newborns, infants, children. Study-level background: Innate gammadelta T cells reportedly expand polyclonally right after birth, driven by microbial exposure, per the title.

TCRdb re-processed the reads via CATT. The sample consists of 7,500 to 10,000 delta-chain clones, 22% of them appearing once. This TCR derives from a child who was a newborn, infant or young child, either healthy, febrile or measles-vaccinated (not recorded which). What was sequenced was blood. The chain has TRDV2 and TRDJ1; 12 nucleotides line up with TRDD3. CDR3 residues: CACDYVLGDTGYTDKPIF. As DNA, the CDR3 is TGTGCCTGTGACTATGTACTGGGGGATACAGGTTACACCGATAAACCCATCTTT.